Below, 3 T cell receptor beta chains from the same sample are listed, as sequenced in a study of blood T cell repertoires in COVID-19. Sequenced by immunoSEQ multiplex PCR; TCRdb stores in-frame clones only, minus some. The sample has 240,000 or so clones, roughly nine tenths seen once. The specimen sequenced was peripheral blood. The receptors derive from a man aged 55 to 69 with acute or convalescent COVID-19.

This clone was recorded once. V and J are TRBV9 and TRBJ1-4, with 10 positions matching TRBD1. Losses at the gene ends were 0 bases for V and 7 bases for J; bases not matched to a gene: 12. This CDR3 contains 18 residues. Germline V gene lookup returns CDR1 SGDLS and CDR2 YYNGEE. The CDR3 here is CASSVDGQGGRNGEKLFF. The CDR3 coding sequence is TGTGCCAGCAGCGTAGATGGACAGGGGGGTAGGAATGGTGAAAAACTGTTTTTT.

The chain recombines TRBV28 with TRBJ1-2, with D perhaps matching TRBD1 (6 bases). V dropped 6 bases and J dropped 6 bases, with 17 bases sitting between them. This CDR3 spans 14 amino acids. In germline, CDR1 is MDHEN, CDR2 SYDVKM. The CDR3 nucleotides read TGTGCCAGCAGCCCCCCTTCAGGGGTCCATGGCTACACCTTC. It yields the protein CASSPPSGVHGYTF.

The rearrangement links TRBV18 to TRBJ1-2; the D gene is possibly TRBD1 (5 bases). In germline, CDR1 is KGHSH, CDR2 LQKENI. The CDR3 totals 15 residues. Trimming pared 2 bases from V and 3 bases from J, leaving 13 bases between. The DNA of the CDR3 is TGTGCCAGCTCACCAAGGCCGGGGGATGACTATGGCTACACCTTC. This gives the protein CASSPRPGDDYGYTF.